Relative to its sample, the clone carrying this T cell receptor (beta chain) is medium-sized. The CDR3 loop spans 14 amino acids. The germline V gene encodes CDR1 GTSNPN and CDR2 SVGIG (reference sequence). Trimming shortened V by 2 bases and J by 1 base, and 11 bases separated the two germline ends. Multiplex touch-down PCR with TRB-A/B primers amplified rearranged V-D-J TRB sequences. In TCRdb, the multiplex PCR reads were re-called with MiXCR into one record per CDR3 protein. The sample holds about 6,000 distinct CDR3 sequences, approximately 22% seen once. These data come from a study of T cell repertoires in aging, cancer and after chemotherapy. Across the whole study: Donor ages fell into six groups from 30 or younger up to 70 or older.

Amplification of TCR beta used genomic DNA extracted from peripheral blood. Sample: blood. The origin of this receptor is a human donor in good health. The chain couples TRBV30 to TRBJ1-1; D is undetermined. CDR3 sequence: CAWSIPTPNTEAFF. The CDR3 bases are TGTGCCTGGAGTATCCCGACACCGAACACTGAAGCTTTCTTT.